A selection of T cell receptor beta chains follows, all from one sample in a study of radiation and T cells in renal cell carcinoma. Some clones are missing from TCRdb's copy, which holds only in-frame ones; the method was immunoSEQ multiplex PCR. The sample includes 150,000 or so clones, 88% of them seen just once. Material: blood, obtained from a patient whose treatment included radiotherapy and nephrectomy. The receptors shown here come from a woman aged 70-85 years with renal cell carcinoma. Each CDR3 is given with its conserved first and last residue. The D gene is left open where the match is weak. Clone size is stated in some rows and not others, as once, few, many or a class when expanded.

TRBJ1-6	TRBV5-1	NA	once	TGCGCCAGCAGTCGAGCTAACCAGGGAGGGGATAATTCACCCCTCCACTTT	CASSRANQGGDNSPLHF
TRBJ2-4	TRBV19	TRBD2	NA	TGTGCCAGTAGTATGGTACGGGAGGTAGAAGCCAAAAACATTCAGTACTTC	CASSMVREVEAKNIQYF
TRBJ2-4	TRBV7-8	NA	NA	TGTGCCAGCAGCTTAGCGTCGTATGAGAAGTACTTC	CASSLASYEKYF
TRBJ2-7	TRBV5-1	NA	NA	TGCGCCAGCAGCTTGGGTGCAGCCTACGAGCAGTACTTC	CASSLGAAYEQYF
TRBJ1-1	TRBV4-3	TRBD1	once	TGCGCCAGCAGCCAAGAGGGGACAGGGCATACTGAAGCTTTCTTT	CASSQEGTGHTEAFF
TRBJ2-7	TRBV7-2	NA	NA	TGTGCCAGCAGCGCGGGACAGAAAGGCTACGAGCAGTACTTC	CASSAGQKGYEQYF
TRBJ2-5	TRBV5-1	NA	NA	TGCGCCAGCAGCACCGGGACTGGAGAGACCCAGTACTTC	CASSTGTGETQYF
TRBJ1-2	TRBV4-2	NA	NA	TGTGCCAGCAGCCAGGGGGAGCGGGGCTATGGCTACACCTTC	CASSQGERGYGYTF
TRBJ2-1	TRBV7-3	NA	NA	TGTGCCAGCAGCTTACGGACCTACAATGAGCAGTTCTTC	CASSLRTYNEQFF
TRBJ2-1	TRBV7-2	NA	NA	TGTGCCAGCAGCTTAGCGGGGGTATACAATGAGCAGTTCTTC	CASSLAGVYNEQFF
TRBJ1-5	TRBV19	NA	few	TGTGCCAGTAGTATAGGACAGCCCCAGCATTTT	CASSIGQPQHF
TRBJ2-5	TRBV28	NA	NA	TGTGCCAGCGGGGCCCGGCAAGAGACCCAGTACTTC	CASGARQETQYF
TRBJ1-6	TRBV5-4	NA	NA	TGTGCCAGCAGCTTGGGGCAGAGCGGCAATTCACCCCTCCACTTT	CASSLGQSGNSPLHF
TRBJ1-4	TRBV7-9	NA	once	TGTGCCAGCAGCTTAGCCGGATCTGCAACTAATGAAAAACTGTTTTTT	CASSLAGSATNEKLFF
TRBJ1-4	TRBV5-6	NA	NA	TGTGCCAGCAGCTTGGTACACTATAATGAAAAACTGTTTTTT	CASSLVHYNEKLFF
TRBJ1-5	TRBV28	NA	NA	TGTGCCAGCAGACAGGGCAGCAATCAGCCCCAGCATTTT	CASRQGSNQPQHF
TRBJ2-5	TRBV27	TRBD2	NA	TGTGCCAGCAGTACGAGCGGGGGTAGAGAGACCCAGTACTTC	CASSTSGGRETQYF
TRBJ2-3	TRBV7-2	TRBD1	NA	TGTGCCAGCAGCCCGGGACAGGGTGCAGATACGCAGTATTTT	CASSPGQGADTQYF
TRBJ2-1	TRBV9	NA	once	TGTGCCAGCAGCGAGACAGTTTATCCCTACAATGAGCAGTTCTTC	CASSETVYPYNEQFF
TRBJ2-7	TRBV4-2	NA	NA	TGTGCCAGCAGCCAAGATTGGAGGACGGTAAGCTCCTACGAGCAGTACTTC	CASSQDWRTVSSYEQYF
TRBJ1-5	TRBV7-6	NA	NA	TGTGCCAGCAGCCCCAGGAGGGGGGCACGACAGCCCCAGCATTTT	CASSPRRGARQPQHF
TRBJ1-5	TRBV7-2	TRBD1	NA	TGTGCCAGCAGCTGGGGACAGGGCAGTCAGCCCCAGCATTTT	CASSWGQGSQPQHF
TRBJ1-1	TRBV2	TRBD1	NA	TGTGCCAGCGTTCAGGGACAGGGGGGAAACACTGAAGCTTTCTTT	CASVQGQGGNTEAFF
TRBJ2-5	TRBV13	NA	NA	TGTGCCAGCAGCTCTAGCCCCGCGGGACAGACCCAAGAGACCCAGTACTTC	CASSSSPAGQTQETQYF
TRBJ1-1	TRBV5-6	NA	NA	TGTGCCAGCAGCTTGGCCGCCACTGAAGCTTTCTTT	CASSLAATEAFF
TRBJ2-5	TRBV10-3	NA	NA	TGTGCCATCAGAGGGCAAGGCGAGACCCAGTACTTC	CAIRGQGETQYF
TRBJ1-3	TRBV9	NA	NA	TGTGCCAGCAGCGTGGCAATCTCTGGAAACACCATATATTTT	CASSVAISGNTIYF